The clone carrying this T cell receptor (beta chain) was detected only once. The data derive from a study of blood T cell repertoires in COVID-19. CDR1 is LNHDA, CDR2 SQIVND, per germline (reference sequence). This CDR3 spans 15 amino acids. V shed 3 bases, J shed 4 bases, and the junction held 8 bases outside the gene matches. The method was immunoSEQ multiplex PCR; TCRdb's version includes in-frame clones alone and lacks a portion of them. Of approximately 330,000 clones in the sample, 85% to 90% were seen once. The origin of this receptor is a woman aged 45-59 years with active or convalescent COVID-19. Sequencing was done on a sample of peripheral blood. J is TRBJ1-1 and V is TRBV19; 7 nucleotides agree with TRBD1. CDR3 in DNA: TGTGCCAGTAGTATTGGGCCAGGGGGGTCCACTGAAGCTTTCTTT. Translation gives CASSIGPGGSTEAFF. Complete variable domain (other parts from reference TRBV19 and TRBJ1-1): DGGITQSPKYLFRKEGQNVTLSCEQNLNHDAMYWYRQDPGQGLRLIYYSQIVNDFQKGDIAEGYSVSREKKESFPLTVTSAQKNPTAFYLCASSIGPGGSTEAFFGQGTRLTVV.